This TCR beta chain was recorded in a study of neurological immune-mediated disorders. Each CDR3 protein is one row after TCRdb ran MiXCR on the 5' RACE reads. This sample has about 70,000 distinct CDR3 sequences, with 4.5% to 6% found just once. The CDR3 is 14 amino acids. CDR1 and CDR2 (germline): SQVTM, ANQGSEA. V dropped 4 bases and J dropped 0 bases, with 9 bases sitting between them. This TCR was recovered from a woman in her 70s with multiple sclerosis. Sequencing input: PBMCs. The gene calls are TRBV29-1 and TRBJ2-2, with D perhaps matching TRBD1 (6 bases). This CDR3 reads CSVVRTANTGELFF. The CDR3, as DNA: TGCAGCGTTGTGAGGACAGCGAACACCGGGGAGCTGTTTTTT.